The 31 T cell receptor beta chains listed next were all sequenced from one sample in a study of blood T cell repertoires in COVID-19. The protocol was immunoSEQ multiplex PCR, while the TCRdb copy is restricted to in-frame clones and leaves out a portion. The sample yields roughly 160,000 clones, less than 90% seen once. Sequenced sample: peripheral blood. These receptors originate from a young man with active or convalescent COVID-19.

This clone was detected only once. This sequence joins TRBV5-1 and TRBJ1-1; D uncertain. Germline CDR1 and CDR2: SGHRS and YFSETQ. This CDR3 spans 14 amino acids. V gave up 4 bases and J gave up 1 base, with 11 bases separating them. In nucleotides, the CDR3 is TGCGCCAGCAGCCGACTCTTACAGAACACTGAAGCTTTCTTT. Protein: CASSRLLQNTEAFF.

The chain links TRBV5-1 to TRBJ2-2; 8 bases are a match to TRBD1. Trimming at V came to 6 bases and at J to 4 bases, leaving 8 bases not matched to a gene. Germline CDR1 reads SGHRS; CDR2 reads YFSETQ. The CDR3 has 15 residues. Here the CDR3 reads CASTSGQGRTGELFF. The CDR3 bases are TGCGCCAGCACTTCCGGACAGGGACGCACCGGGGAGCTGTTTTTT.

V gene TRBV19 combines with J gene TRBJ2-1, with D maybe TRBD1 (6 bases). The CDR3 consists of 14 residues. V was trimmed by 8 bases and J by 6 bases, leaving 17 bases between them. The germline V gene has CDR1 LNHDA and CDR2 SQIVND (reference sequence). Here the CDR3 DNA reads TGTGCCAGTTCGATAGGGGGACCCCCCAATGAGCAGTTCTTC. The encoded protein is CASSIGGPPNEQFF.

V gene TRBV11-3 combines with J gene TRBJ2-3, with TRBD1 identical over 7 bases. Trimming cost V 3 bases and J 0 bases; bases outside gene matches: 3. The CDR3 spans 15 residues. The germline gives CDR1 SGHNT, CDR2 YENEEA. The CDR3 DNA reads TGTGCCAGCAGCTTCGGGACAGTGAGCACAGATACGCAGTATTTT. Translating it yields CASSFGTVSTDTQYF.

This rearrangement joins TRBV5-4 to TRBJ1-1; tentatively, D is TRBD1 (6 bases). V dropped 2 bases and J dropped 2 bases, with 13 bases sitting between them. The CDR3 is 15 residues long. Germline CDR1 SGHNT, CDR2 YYREEE (reference sequence). CDR3 nucleotides: TGTGCCAGCAGCTTATTCGACAGGACTAACACTGAAGCTTTCTTT. This translates into CASSLFDRTNTEAFF.

V is TRBV11-3 and J is TRBJ2-3; 14 bases are a match to TRBD2. V dropped 4 bases and J dropped 4; count of bases not matched to a gene: 4. CDR3 size: 16 residues. The germline V gene has CDR1 SGHNT and CDR2 YENEEA. CDR3 loop: CASSSGTSGRSDTQYF. CDR3 nucleotides: TGTGCCAGCAGCTCTGGGACTAGCGGGAGATCAGATACGCAGTATTTT. Variable domain in full (rest from reference TRBV11-3 and TRBJ2-3): EAGVVQSPRYKIIEKKQPVAFWCNPISGHNTLYWYLQNLGQGPELLIRYENEEAVDDSQLPKDRFSAERLKGVDSTLKIQPAELGDSAVYLCASSSGTSGRSDTQYFGPGTRLTVL.

The V and J genes are TRBV9 and TRBJ1-1; D uncertain. V dropped 2 bases and J dropped 1 base, with 6 bases sitting between them. CDR3 length: 13 amino acids. Per germline, CDR1 SGDLS and CDR2 YYNGEE. The CDR3 sequence is CASSVSGNTEAFF. For the CDR3, the DNA is TGTGCCAGCAGCGTGTCAGGGAACACTGAAGCTTTCTTT.

This chain links TRBV11-2 with TRBJ2-7, with 8 bases fitting TRBD2. The CDR3 loop spans 15 amino acids. V dropped 7 bases and J dropped 2; count of bases not matched to a gene: 10. CDR1 and CDR2 from the germline V gene are SGHAT and FQNNGV. CDR3 bases: TGTGCCAGCACCCCGTGGGGTAGCGGGGCCTACGAGCAGTACTTC. The encoded protein is CASTPWGSGAYEQYF.

The chain has TRBV5-8 and TRBJ1-6, with unresolved D. V lost 4 bases, J lost 10 bases, and 6 bases lay in between. Germline-derived CDR1 and CDR2 are SGHTS and YDEGEE. CDR3 size: 11 residues. The chain's CDR3 is CASSLESPLHF. As DNA, the CDR3 is TGTGCCAGCAGCCTAGAATCACCCCTCCACTTT.

The chain employs TRBV7-9 and TRBJ2-5; the match to TRBD1 covers 7 bases. Germline loops: CDR1 SEHNR, CDR2 FQNEAQ (reference sequence). The CDR3 consists of 15 residues. Trimming removed 2 bases from V and 5 bases from J; junction bases left unmatched: 8. The chain's CDR3 is CASSLMTGTRETQYF. The CDR3, as DNA: TGTGCCAGCAGCTTAATGACAGGGACCAGGGAGACCCAGTACTTC.

The chain employs TRBV6-5 and TRBJ1-5; TRBD1 matches 7 bases. J gave up 1 base and V 2 bases, and 5 bases lay outside the gene matches. Germline lookup yields CDR1 MNHEY and CDR2 SVGAGI. The CDR3 is made up of 16 amino acids. The CDR3 DNA sequence: TGTGCCAGCAGTTACGGGAGCAGGGGGAGCAATCAGCCCCAGCATTTT. This encodes CASSYGSRGSNQPQHF.

The chain combines TRBV30 with TRBJ2-3; 9 nucleotides match TRBD1. V dropped 5 bases and J dropped 6; count of bases not matched to a gene: 6. Germline V gene lookup returns CDR1 GTSNPN and CDR2 SVGIG (reference sequence). This CDR3 spans 13 amino acids. The CDR3 DNA reads as TGTGCCTGGGGGACAGGGTCATTGGATACGCAGTATTTT. Protein: CAWGTGSLDTQYF.

J is TRBJ1-4 and V is TRBV7-6; TRBD1 aligns across 7 bases. V shed 9 bases and J 5 bases; nucleotides not matched to a gene: 15. Germline CDR1 and CDR2: SGHVS and FNYEAQ. This CDR3 is built from 16 residues. The DNA of the CDR3 is TGTGCCAGTAAATCAGGTCCGGGACAGCCGAATGAAAAACTGTTTTTT. This codes for CASKSGPGQPNEKLFF.

This chain connects TRBV6-5 to TRBJ1-2; TRBD1 might be the D (5 bases). The CDR3 is 14 residues long. Germline CDR1 and CDR2: MNHEY and SVGAGI. V was trimmed by 0 bases and J by 8 bases, leaving 13 bases between them. The CDR3 DNA sequence: TGTGCCAGCAGTTACTCTTTCACAGGCGGCGGCTACACCTTC. This sequence encodes CASSYSFTGGGYTF.

This clone was seen once. The J gene is TRBJ1-2, the V gene TRBV27, with D possibly being TRBD1 (6 bases). Per the germline V gene, CDR1 is MNHEY and CDR2 is SMNVEV (reference sequence). V lost 6 bases to trimming and J lost 1 base, with 18 bases between them. The CDR3 is made up of 16 amino acids. The CDR3 region has the DNA TGTGCCAGCAGGGATCGAACAGGGCGGGTTAACTATGGCTACACCTTC. Amino acids: CASRDRTGRVNYGYTF.

This chain connects TRBV28 to TRBJ1-5, with D possibly matching TRBD1 (6 bases). The CDR3 contains 13 residues. V was cut by 5 bases and J by 4 bases, with 9 bases left in between. Germline CDR1 and CDR2: MDHEN and SYDVKM. CDR3 sequence: CASSTTGNQPQHF. Here the CDR3 DNA reads TGTGCCAGCAGTACTACAGGGAATCAGCCCCAGCATTTT. The full variable domain, completed using reference TRBV28 and TRBJ1-5, is DVKVTQSSRYLVKRTGEKVFLECVQDMDHENMFWYRQDPGLGLRLIYFSYDVKMKEKGDIPEGYSVSREKKERFSLILESASTNQTSMYLCASSTTGNQPQHFGDGTRLSIL.

The V and J genes are TRBV9 and TRBJ1-1; weak D call: TRBD1 (5 bases). V lost 3 bases and J 0 bases, leaving 15 bases between the germline ends. Germline V gene sequence: CDR1 SGDLS, CDR2 YYNGEE. The CDR3 covers 16 residues. The CDR3 loop is CASSEIERGLNTEAFF. The CDR3 region has the DNA TGTGCCAGCAGCGAAATAGAACGGGGGTTGAACACTGAAGCTTTCTTT.

The chain employs TRBV7-9 and TRBJ2-5; D remains unclear. Between the trimmed V and J ends, which lost 5 bases and 2 bases, there was a span of 9 bases. In germline, CDR1 is SEHNR, CDR2 FQNEAQ (reference sequence). The CDR3 runs 13 residues. The CDR3 nucleotides are TGTGCCAGCAGCCCGTCCGGGCAAGAGACCCAGTACTTC. It specifies CASSPSGQETQYF.

A word on this clone: At one of its ends the junction is not consistent with the germline gene, which may arise from a read error. The V call is TRBV19, the J call TRBJ2-7; weak D call: TRBD2 (6 bases). The germline gives CDR1 LNHDA, CDR2 SQIVND (reference sequence). The CDR3 sequence is 15 residues long. CDR3 DNA: TGTGCCAGTAGTTTCAATCGGGACTCCGAGGCCGAGCGGTACTTC. It encodes CASSFNRDSEAERYF. Combining the CDR3 with reference TRBV19 and TRBJ2-7 gives the whole variable domain DGGITQSPKYLFRKEGQNVTLSCEQNLNHDAMYWYRQDPGQGLRLIYYSQIVNDFQKGDIAEGYSVSREKKESFPLTVTSAQKNPTAFYLCASSFNRDSEAERYFGPGTRLTVT.

V is TRBV4-2 and J is TRBJ2-7; D uncertain. The CDR3 consists of 13 residues. V shed 0 bases and J shed 1 base, with 4 bases lying between them. Germline V CDR1 and CDR2: LGHNA, YNFKEQ. The CDR3 spells CASSQDISYEQYF. DNA for the CDR3: TGTGCCAGCAGCCAAGATATATCCTACGAGCAGTACTTC.

The rearrangement joins TRBV7-6 to TRBJ2-2, with 8 bases that match TRBD1. In germline, CDR1 is SGHVS, CDR2 FNYEAQ. CDR3 size: 18 residues. V was pared by 6 bases and J by 3 bases, with 15 bases of the junction left unmatched. In DNA, the CDR3 is TGTGCCAGCAGGAAAACGGCCGGCAGGGGGCGTGACACCGGGGAGCTGTTTTTT. Its protein product is CASRKTAGRGRDTGELFF.

The chain uses TRBV7-9 and TRBJ2-2; D may be TRBD1 (5 bases). Looked up from germline, CDR1 is SEHNR and CDR2 is FQNEAQ (reference sequence). CDR3 size: 16 residues. V was cut by 5 bases and J by 2 bases, with 15 bases left in between. The CDR3: CASSPDPTANTGELFF. DNA of the CDR3: TGTGCCAGCAGCCCAGACCCGACAGCTAACACCGGGGAGCTGTTTTTT.

The J gene is TRBJ2-1, the V gene TRBV7-2, with 10 bases that match TRBD2. The CDR3 loop spans 14 amino acids. The V gene end was trimmed by 7 bases and the J gene end by 9 bases; junction bases not matched to a gene: 9. CDR1 is SGHTA, CDR2 FQGNSA, per germline. The CDR3 DNA follows: TGTGCCAGCACCCCAAGCGGGGGGGCGTTTGAGCAGTTCTTC. Residues: CASTPSGGAFEQFF.

The chain uses TRBV19 and TRBJ1-5; 7 positions agree with TRBD1. The CDR3 consists of 16 residues. J was trimmed by 3 bases and V by 7 bases; bases with no gene match: 12. Germline CDR1 is LNHDA and CDR2 is SQIVND (reference sequence). This CDR3 reads CASTRTITGVNQPQHF. The CDR3, as DNA: TGTGCCAGTACCAGAACCATTACAGGGGTCAATCAGCCCCAGCATTTT.

V and J are TRBV18 and TRBJ2-3; perhaps TRBD2 as D (7 bases). Germline V lookup: CDR1 KGHSH, CDR2 LQKENI. The CDR3 is made up of 15 amino acids. Deletions cut 4 bases from V and 2 bases from J, with 13 bases between. CDR3 protein: CASSRGRENTDTQYF. DNA of the CDR3: TGTGCCAGCTCACGGGGGCGGGAGAACACAGATACGCAGTATTTT.

The chain carries TRBV20-1 and TRBJ1-2, with D tentatively TRBD1 (5 bases). CDR1 is DFQATT and CDR2 is SNEGSKA in the germline V gene (reference sequence). The CDR3 runs 11 residues. The germline V and J ends were trimmed by 6 bases and 5 bases, with 10 bases remaining between them. Here the CDR3 reads CSAEGLYGYTF. DNA for the CDR3: TGCAGTGCGGAGGGACTTTATGGCTACACCTTC.

The chain combines TRBV5-1 with TRBJ2-2; D is possibly TRBD1 (5 bases). CDR3 length equals 15 residues. The germline V gene has CDR1 SGHRS and CDR2 YFSETQ. V was shortened by 6 bases and J by 3 bases, with 15 bases between the two germline ends. This CDR3 is CASTRLGADTGELFF. In DNA, the CDR3 is TGCGCCAGCACTCGCCTAGGGGCGGACACCGGGGAGCTGTTTTTT.

In its sample, this clone was seen once. V is TRBV10-3 and J is TRBJ1-2; TRBD1 aligns across 8 bases. The CDR3 has 13 residues. Germline values: CDR1 ENHRY, CDR2 SYGVKD. The J segment lost 8 bases and the V segment lost 4 bases, leaving 6 bases of the junction unmatched. The CDR3 reads CAISALQGGGYTF. The CDR3 region has the DNA TGTGCCATCAGTGCATTACAGGGGGGCGGCTACACCTTC.

V and J are TRBV18 and TRBJ1-1; perhaps TRBD1 as D (6 bases). Germline CDR1 and CDR2: KGHSH and LQKENI. The CDR3 spans 17 residues. V was clipped by 3 bases and J by 8 bases, with 25 bases between them. The CDR3 here is CASSPTRILAGHPEAFF. For the CDR3, the DNA is TGTGCCAGCTCACCCACACGCATATTAGCGGGACACCCAGAAGCTTTCTTT.

The genes are TRBV29-1 and TRBJ2-7; D might be TRBD1 (5 bases). This CDR3 is 12 amino acids long. Trimming stripped 5 bases from V and 4 bases from J, with 12 bases between. Germline V CDR1 and CDR2: SQVTM, ANQGSEA. CDR3 sequence reads: CSVSRVGYEQYF. CDR3 DNA: TGCAGCGTTTCCAGGGTAGGGTACGAGCAGTACTTC.

The DNA for the CDR3 is TGTGCCAGCAGCTACACTAGCGGGAGGGCAAATGAGCAGTTCTTC. This codes for CASSYTSGRANEQFF. The gene calls are TRBV3-1 (or the pseudogene TRBV3-2) and TRBJ2-1; 13 bases fit TRBD2. Germline V CDR1 and CDR2: LGHDT, YNNKEL (reference sequence). The CDR3 length is 15 residues. V lost 5 bases to trimming and J lost 7 bases; unmatched junction nucleotides: 5.